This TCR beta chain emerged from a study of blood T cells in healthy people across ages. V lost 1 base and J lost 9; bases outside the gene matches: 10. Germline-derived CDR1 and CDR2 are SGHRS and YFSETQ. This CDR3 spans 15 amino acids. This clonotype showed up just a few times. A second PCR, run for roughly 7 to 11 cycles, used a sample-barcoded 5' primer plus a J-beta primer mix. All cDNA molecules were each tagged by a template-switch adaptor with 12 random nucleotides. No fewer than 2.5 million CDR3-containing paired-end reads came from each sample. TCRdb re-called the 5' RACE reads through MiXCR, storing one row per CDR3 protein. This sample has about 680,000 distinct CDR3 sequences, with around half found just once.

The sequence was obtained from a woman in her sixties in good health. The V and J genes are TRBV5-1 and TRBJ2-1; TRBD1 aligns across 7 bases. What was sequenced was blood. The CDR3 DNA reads TGCGCCAGCAGCTTGAGTCAGGGGGAATTTGGTGAGCAGTTCTTC. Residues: CASSLSQGEFGEQFF.